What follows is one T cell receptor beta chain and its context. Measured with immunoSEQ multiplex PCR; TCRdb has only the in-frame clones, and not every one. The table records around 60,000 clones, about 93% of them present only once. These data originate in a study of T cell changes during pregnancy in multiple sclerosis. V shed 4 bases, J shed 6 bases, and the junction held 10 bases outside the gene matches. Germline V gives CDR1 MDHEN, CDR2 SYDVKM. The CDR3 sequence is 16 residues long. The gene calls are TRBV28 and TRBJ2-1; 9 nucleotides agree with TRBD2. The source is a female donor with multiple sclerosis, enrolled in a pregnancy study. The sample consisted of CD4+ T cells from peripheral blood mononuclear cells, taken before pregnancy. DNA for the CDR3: TGTGCCAGCAGTTCTCTGACTAGCGGAGTACCCAATGAGCAGTTCTTC. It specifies CASSSLTSGVPNEQFF.